A single sample gave rise to the 27 T cell receptor beta chains below, sequenced in a study of vaccination and CD4 T cells after COVID-19. These receptors lack a known antigen. Cultured CD4+ T-cell DNA underwent Oncomine TCR Beta short-read sequencing. TCRdb fed the PCR reads into MiXCR, producing one record per CDR3 protein. In the table there are about 1,200 distinct CDR3 sequences, over 12% of which are singletons. Treatment given: approximately 9-day PBMC culture with coronavirus spike peptide pools or control peptides (ViraFEST assay). According to the study, CD4+ T cells from the unexposed donor were gathered ahead of the COVID-19 pandemic (2011-2018). Sequencing was carried out using CD4+ T cells from blood, cultured in vitro. These receptors were taken from a human donor in good health.

The chain joins TRBV5-6 to TRBJ1-2, with a possible D match to TRBD1 (5 bases). The CDR3 consists of 12 residues. Germline-derived CDR1 and CDR2 are SGHDT and YYEEEE. Trimming took 3 bases from V and 8 from J, leaving 11 bases between them. CDR3 DNA: TGTGCCAGCAGCTCTCAGGGATACGGCTACACCTTC. Translation: CASSSQGYGYTF.

CDR3 DNA: TGTGCCAGCAGTTTAAGGAACCTCCGCGGAAATCAGCCCCAGCATTTT. The encoded protein is CASSLRNLRGNQPQHF. J is TRBJ1-5 and V is TRBV28, with D unclear. This CDR3 is 16 amino acids long. V was cut by 2 bases and J by 4 bases, with 15 bases left in between. The germline V gene encodes CDR1 MDHEN and CDR2 SYDVKM. Based on the CDR3 plus reference TRBV28 and TRBJ1-5, the full variable domain is DVKVTQSSRYLVKRTGEKVFLECVQDMDHENMFWYRQDPGLGLRLIYFSYDVKMKEKGDIPEGYSVSREKKERFSLILESASTNQTSMYLCASSLRNLRGNQPQHFGDGTRLSIL.

The J gene is TRBJ2-3, the V gene TRBV5-1; D is perhaps TRBD1 (6 bases). Trimming removed 4 bases from V and 2 bases from J, with 11 bases in between. Germline lookup yields CDR1 SGHRS and CDR2 YFSETQ. This CDR3 has 14 amino acids. This chain's CDR3 is CASSPDRSTDTQYF. CDR3 nucleotides: TGCGCCAGCAGCCCGGACAGATCCACAGATACGCAGTATTTT.

CDR3 in DNA: TGTGCCAGCAATTTGGTCGGATCGATGTGGACCCAGTACTTC. Translation gives CASNLVGSMWTQYF. This chain connects TRBV28 to TRBJ2-5; D gene unclear. The CDR3 length is 14 residues. Per the germline V gene, CDR1 is MDHEN and CDR2 is SYDVKM. The V end lost 7 bases, the J end lost 7 bases, and 19 bases lay between the germline ends. The full variable domain, its missing parts supplied by reference TRBV28 and TRBJ2-5, is DVKVTQSSRYLVKRTGEKVFLECVQDMDHENMFWYRQDPGLGLRLIYFSYDVKMKEKGDIPEGYSVSREKKERFSLILESASTNQTSMYLCASNLVGSMWTQYFGPGTRLLVL.

The genes are TRBV12-3 or TRBV12-4 and TRBJ2-7, with D perhaps given as TRBD1 or TRBD2 (6 bases each). This CDR3 region has 16 residues. V lost 6 bases, J lost 3 bases, and 21 bases lay in between. CDR3 sequence (DNA): TGTGCCAGCAGCCCTGGGGGACTTGACAGGAGCTACGAGCAGTACTTC. Amino acids: CASSPGGLDRSYEQYF.

The chain recombines TRBV28 with TRBJ2-3; the D gene is possibly TRBD2 (6 bases). This CDR3 spans 15 amino acids. Germline V CDR1 and CDR2: MDHEN, SYDVKM. V lost 8 bases and J 4 bases, leaving 19 bases between the germline ends. The CDR3 reads CASSPAGRAADTQYF. The CDR3, as DNA: TGTGCCAGCTCCCCTGCGGGAAGGGCGGCAGATACGCAGTATTTT.

This clonotype is termed medium-sized. The genes are TRBV12-3 or TRBV12-4 and TRBJ1-2, with 7 bases identical to TRBD1. J was trimmed by 12 bases and V by 5 bases; bases with no gene match: 3. This CDR3 has 10 amino acids. DNA of the CDR3: TGTGCCAGCAGTAAGACAGGGCACACCTTC. Encoded protein: CASSKTGHTF.

This clonotype is medium-sized within its sample. This sequence joins TRBV20-1 and TRBJ1-5; 8 bases map to TRBD1. V dropped 6 bases and J dropped 9; count of bases not matched to a gene: 13. Per the germline V gene, CDR1 is DFQATT and CDR2 is SNEGSKA (reference sequence). This CDR3 comprises 14 residues. CDR3 residues: CSALGTGYFRPQHF. The CDR3 coding sequence is TGCAGTGCCCTTGGGACAGGTTATTTTCGGCCCCAGCATTTT.

This clonotype is classed as medium-sized. The chain employs TRBV20-1 and TRBJ2-1; 12 positions match TRBD2. This CDR3 has 12 amino acids. Germline CDR1 and CDR2: DFQATT and SNEGSKA (reference sequence). The CDR3 bases are TGCAAGACTAGCGGGAGCCCTGATGAGCAGTTCTTC. It translates to CKTSGSPDEQFF.

This chain links TRBV4-2 with TRBJ1-1; no reliable D call. Deletions cut 1 base from V and 3 bases from J, with 6 bases between. CDR1 is LGHNA, CDR2 YNFKEQ, per germline. The CDR3 loop spans 13 amino acids. This CDR3 reads CASSQVGDTEAFF. DNA of the CDR3: TGTGCCAGCAGCCAAGTTGGTGACACTGAAGCTTTCTTT.

This clonotype was seen more than once but under ten times. The J gene is TRBJ2-7, the V gene TRBV5-4; a possible D gene is TRBD1 (5 bases). The V end lost 0 bases, the J end lost 3 bases, and 10 bases lay between the germline ends. This CDR3 is built from 14 residues. Germline assignment: CDR1 SGHNT and CDR2 YYREEE (reference sequence). The CDR3 here is CASSLGGLLYEQYF. For the CDR3, the DNA is TGTGCCAGCAGCTTGGGGGGCCTGCTCTACGAGCAGTACTTC.

This clonotype was picked up a small number of times. V usage is TRBV5-4 and J usage is TRBJ1-1; D may be TRBD1 (5 bases). CDR1 SGHNT and CDR2 YYREEE come from the germline V gene (reference sequence). Trimming took off 3 bases at V and 5 bases at J, with 8 bases between the two ends. The CDR3 runs 12 residues. CDR3 nucleotides: TGTGCCAGCAGCTCCAGGGAAACTGAAGCTTTCTTT. This sequence encodes CASSSRETEAFF.

This clonotype was seen only a few times. The V and J genes are TRBV20-1 and TRBJ2-7, with D possibly TRBD1 on 7 matching bases. V was trimmed by 5 bases and J by 4 bases, leaving 15 bases between them. From germline, CDR1 is DFQATT and CDR2 SNEGSKA (reference sequence). This CDR3 has 13 residues. The CDR3 coding sequence is TGCAGTGCTGGCGGAGGGGGCGGGTACGAGCAGTACTTC. Protein product: CSAGGGGGYEQYF.

The chain uses TRBV18 and TRBJ1-5, with D maybe TRBD1 (6 bases). V was shortened by 4 bases and J by 6 bases, with 16 bases between the two germline ends. Germline V gives CDR1 KGHSH, CDR2 LQKENI. The CDR3 contains 15 residues. CDR3 amino acids: CASSRSRGVIQPQHF. The CDR3 region has the DNA TGTGCCAGCTCACGAAGCAGGGGTGTTATTCAGCCCCAGCATTTT.

This clonotype was found a few times. The chain uses TRBV2 and TRBJ2-7; 7 bases fit TRBD1. There are 14 residues in the CDR3. Germline CDR1 is SNHLY and CDR2 is FYNNEI. Trimming took 6 bases from V and 6 from J; bases not matched to a gene: 11. The CDR3 DNA follows: TGTGCCAGCAGAATCTCACAGGGGACGATCGAGCAGTACTTC. Its translation: CASRISQGTIEQYF.

Concerning this clonotype itself: This may be a read error, as it is one base from a much larger clone. This chain uses TRBV20-1 with TRBJ2-5; D gene ambiguous. The CDR3 spans 13 residues. CDR1 DFQATT and CDR2 SNEGSKA come from the germline V gene (reference sequence). V lost 4 bases, J lost 7 bases, and 16 bases lay in between. The CDR3 reads CSATPGSTGTQYF. The CDR3, as DNA: TGCAGTGCTACACCCGGTTCAACGGGGACCCAGTACTTC.

The rearrangement links TRBV28 to TRBJ2-1; 9 nucleotides line up with TRBD1. This CDR3 region has 16 residues. Trimming removed 5 bases from V and 12 bases from J; junction bases left unmatched: 17. Germline V lookup: CDR1 MDHEN, CDR2 SYDVKM. CDR3 loop: CASSEVTGGTLVGQFF. The DNA for the CDR3 is TGTGCCAGCAGTGAAGTCACAGGGGGCACTTTGGTTGGGCAGTTCTTC.

The genes are TRBV20-1 and TRBJ2-6; TRBD1 is a possible D gene (6 bases). Germline loops: CDR1 DFQATT, CDR2 SNEGSKA (reference sequence). Trimming left V 1 base short and J 0 bases short, with 16 bases between. The length of the CDR3 is 18 residues. In DNA, the CDR3 is TGCAGTGCTAGAGCTCCGCCAGGGGCTCCCTCTGGGGCCAACGTCCTGACTTTC. It codes for CSARAPPGAPSGANVLTF.

On this clonotype: One base away lies a much larger clone, so this may be a sequencing read error. V gene TRBV7-2 combines with J gene TRBJ1-5, with a tentative D call TRBD1 (6 bases). The germline gives CDR1 SGHTA, CDR2 FQGNSA. CDR3 length: 13 residues. CDR3 sequence: CAGSSSRDTPQHF. In DNA form, the CDR3 reads TGTGCCGGCAGCTCTAGCCGGGACACTCCCCAGCATTTT. Full variable domain (outside the CDR3, taken from reference TRBV7-2 and TRBJ1-5): GAGVSQSPSNKVTEKGKDVELRCDPISGHTALYWYRQSLGQGLEFLIYFQGNSAPDKSGLPSDRFSAERTGGSVSTLTIQRTQQEDSAVYLCAGSSSRDTPQHFGDGTRLSIL.

In its sample, this clonotype is medium-sized. The V gene is TRBV20-1, the J gene TRBJ2-5; 7 bases are a match to TRBD1. Looked up from germline, CDR1 is DFQATT and CDR2 is SNEGSKA (reference sequence). This CDR3 comprises 15 residues. V lost 2 bases to trimming and J lost 2 bases; unmatched junction nucleotides: 8. As DNA, the CDR3 is TGCAGTGCTAGATCCCAGGGGGATGTACAAGAGACCCAGTACTTC. It translates to CSARSQGDVQETQYF.

CDR3 in amino acids: CASSQPGRPNEKLFF. The CDR3 DNA is TGTGCCAGCTCGCAACCGGGACGCCCAAATGAAAAACTGTTTTTT. The rearrangement uses TRBV18 and TRBJ1-4; tentatively, D is TRBD1 (5 bases). From germline, CDR1 is KGHSH and CDR2 LQKENI. This CDR3 spans 15 amino acids. V was shortened by 6 bases and J by 5 bases, with 16 bases between the two germline ends.

Written as DNA, the CDR3 is TGTGCCAGTAGCCTCGGGACAGGGGGTTTCTTGGGGCTGTTTTTT. As protein: CASSLGTGGFLGLFF. The chain uses TRBV19 and TRBJ2-2, with TRBD1 matching over 11 bases. The CDR3 consists of 15 residues. From germline, CDR1 is LNHDA and CDR2 SQIVND (reference sequence). After removal of 6 bases from V and 13 bases from J, the junction contained 13 bases not matched to a gene.

The gene calls are TRBV7-3 and TRBJ2-1; 9 bases map to TRBD2. Unmatched junction bases numbered 4, after V lost 1 base and J lost 9 bases. Germline-derived CDR1 and CDR2 are SGHTA and FQGTGA. The CDR3 consists of 14 residues. In nucleotides, the CDR3 is TGTGCCAGCAGCTTAATGGCGGGGGGGGGTGAGCAGTTCTTC. Amino acid sequence: CASSLMAGGGEQFF.

V gene TRBV11-3 combines with J gene TRBJ2-7; the match to TRBD2 covers 8 bases. Germline V lookup: CDR1 SGHNT, CDR2 YENEEA. J lost 6 bases, V lost 9 bases, and 10 bases had no gene match. This CDR3 spans 13 amino acids. The CDR3 DNA reads as TGTGCCAGTGCTATAGCGGGAACTTTCGAGCAGTACTTC. This sequence encodes CASAIAGTFEQYF.

By proportion, this clonotype is medium-sized. The genes are TRBV7-9 and TRBJ1-3; D is possibly TRBD1 (5 bases). The CDR3 runs to 13 residues. Per germline, CDR1 SEHNR and CDR2 FQNEAQ (reference sequence). The V end lost 5 bases, the J end lost 6 bases, and 11 bases lay between the germline ends. The CDR3 DNA reads as TGTGCCAGCAGCCCCTGGGGGGAAAACACCATATATTTT. It yields the protein CASSPWGENTIYF.

This clonotype was picked up a small number of times. The chain recombines TRBV28 with TRBJ1-2; 9 bases align to TRBD1. Germline values: CDR1 MDHEN, CDR2 SYDVKM. Trimming took 5 bases from V and 6 from J; bases not matched to a gene: 7. The CDR3 contains 14 residues. In DNA form, the CDR3 reads TGTGCCAGCAGTAGCGGACAGGGGTGGGATGGCTACACCTTC. This gives the protein CASSSGQGWDGYTF.

This clonotype is judged large. J is TRBJ2-1 and V is TRBV6-1; perhaps TRBD2 as D (6 bases). The CDR3 spans 16 residues. V shed 6 bases and J shed 0 bases, with 15 bases lying between them. The germline V gene has CDR1 MNHNS and CDR2 SASEGT. This CDR3 reads CASSPPQAGSYNEQFF. The DNA for the CDR3 is TGTGCCAGCAGCCCTCCCCAAGCGGGCTCCTACAATGAGCAGTTCTTC.